The next 16 T cell receptor beta chains were all read from a single sample in a study of shared clonotypes between healthy human individuals. The data were produced by immunoSEQ multiplex PCR, yet TCRdb's version contains in-frame clones alone and is incomplete. The data show under 2,500,000 clones, around 95% seen once. The material sequenced was naive CD4+ T cells sorted from blood. Subset of the sample: CD45RA+ positively selected. Receptor source: a man younger than 35 in good health.

In this sample, this clone turned up once. This chain connects TRBV7-9 to TRBJ1-1; 7 bases match TRBD1. Germline CDR1 SEHNR, CDR2 FQNEAQ (reference sequence). Trimming cost V 2 bases and J 4 bases; bases outside gene matches: 4. CDR3 length: 14 residues. This chain's CDR3 is CASSLSGGITEAFF. CDR3 nucleotide sequence: TGTGCCAGCAGCTTATCAGGGGGTATCACTGAAGCTTTCTTT.

The rearrangement uses TRBV29-1 and TRBJ2-6, with D maybe TRBD1 (6 bases). V shed 7 bases and J shed 2 bases, with 12 bases lying between them. The CDR3 is 14 amino acids. The germline gives CDR1 SQVTM, CDR2 ANQGSEA. The CDR3 nucleotides read TGCAGCGCGTCAGGGGAAGCTGGGGCCAACGTCCTGACTTTC. This sequence encodes CSASGEAGANVLTF.

Comments on this clone: The sample has other DNA sequences that encode this CDR3 too. The gene calls are TRBV7-2 and TRBJ2-2; D gene unclear. The V gene's germline CDR1 is SGHTA and CDR2 FQGNSA. This CDR3 spans 14 amino acids. Trimming left V 2 bases short and J 2 bases short, with 6 bases between. For the CDR3, the DNA is TGTGCCAGCAGCTTATCGTTTAACACCGGGGAGCTGTTTTTT. This gives the protein CASSLSFNTGELFF.

Comments on this clone: The identical CDR3 is also encoded by other nucleotide sequences in the sample. The chain links TRBV5-6 to TRBJ1-5; D ambiguous. The CDR3 sequence is 14 residues long. The germline V and J ends were trimmed by 0 bases and 1 base, with 5 bases remaining between them. Germline CDR1 SGHDT, CDR2 YYEEEE. The CDR3 DNA is TGTGCCAGCAGCTTGGCGGGAAGCAATCAGCCCCAGCATTTT. It yields the protein CASSLAGSNQPQHF.

This chain connects TRBV5-6 to TRBJ2-5; D uncertain. Trimming stripped 0 bases from V and 7 bases from J, with 16 bases between. CDR3 length equals 15 residues. The V gene's germline CDR1 is SGHDT and CDR2 YYEEEE. This CDR3 is CASSLEWSQGGTQYF. DNA of the CDR3: TGTGCCAGCAGCTTGGAGTGGAGCCAAGGTGGGACCCAGTACTTC.

V is TRBV7-9 and J is TRBJ2-7; 11 nucleotides align to TRBD2. The V segment lost 8 bases and the J segment 3 bases; nucleotides outside the gene matches: 3. This CDR3 is 13 amino acids long. Germline V gives CDR1 SEHNR, CDR2 FQNEAQ (reference sequence). CDR3 DNA sequence: TGTGCCAGCGGGACTAGCGGAATCTACGAGCAGTACTTC. It translates to CASGTSGIYEQYF.

The chain carries TRBV7-2 and TRBJ2-2; D is ambiguous. V was shortened by 1 base and J by 4 bases, with 10 bases between the two germline ends. The CDR3 loop spans 15 amino acids. Germline V lookup: CDR1 SGHTA, CDR2 FQGNSA. The chain's CDR3 is CASSLGRIGTGELFF. DNA of the CDR3: TGTGCCAGCAGCTTAGGCAGGATCGGCACCGGGGAGCTGTTTTTT. The full variable domain, in which reference TRBV7-2 and TRBJ2-2 provide the parts outside the CDR3, is GAGVSQSPSNKVTEKGKDVELRCDPISGHTALYWYRQSLGQGLEFLIYFQGNSAPDKSGLPSDRFSAERTGGSVSTLTIQRTQQEDSAVYLCASSLGRIGTGELFFGEGSRLTVL.

CDR3 bases: TGTGCCAGCAGCCTATTAACAGGGGTCCCGGAAGCTTTCTTT. Translation: CASSLLTGVPEAFF. V gene TRBV14 combines with J gene TRBJ1-1, with 7 bases fitting TRBD1. The CDR3 sequence is 14 residues long. J lost 8 bases, V lost 4 bases, and 10 bases had no gene match. CDR1 is SGHDN and CDR2 is FVKESK in the germline V gene.

A word on this clone: Within the sample, other DNA sequences also encode this same CDR3. The chain links TRBV30 to TRBJ2-3; no firm D call. Trimming shortened V by 4 bases and J by 1 base, and 12 bases separated the two germline ends. The CDR3 spans 14 residues. Germline V gene lookup returns CDR1 GTSNPN and CDR2 SVGIG (reference sequence). CDR3: CAWKWGPGTDTQYF. As DNA, the CDR3 is TGTGCCTGGAAGTGGGGTCCGGGCACAGATACGCAGTATTTT.

This clone was observed a few times. The chain carries TRBV19 and TRBJ1-6, with D perhaps TRBD1 (5 bases). This CDR3 has 15 amino acids. CDR1 and CDR2 (germline): LNHDA, SQIVND (reference sequence). V dropped 4 bases and J dropped 9 bases, with 16 bases sitting between them. In DNA, the CDR3 is TGTGCCAGTAGTACCGGGACCCTTGTAGGTTCACCCCTCCACTTT. Translated, it gives CASSTGTLVGSPLHF.

V is TRBV5-4 and J is TRBJ2-7; no clear D gene. CDR1 and CDR2 (germline): SGHNT, YYREEE (reference sequence). V was cut by 6 bases and J by 3 bases, with 13 bases left in between. This CDR3 is 13 amino acids long. Written as DNA, the CDR3 is TGTGCCAGCACGTCGGACGGCTACTACGAGCAGTACTTC. It specifies CASTSDGYYEQYF.

With respect to this clone: Its ends do not fully match the called genes, so a read error is possible. V and J are TRBV5-4 and TRBJ2-7; possibly TRBD1 for D (7 bases). The germline gives CDR1 SGHNT, CDR2 YYREEE (reference sequence). The CDR3 sequence is 13 residues long. CDR3 protein: CASSGAGQILPDF. Here the CDR3 DNA reads TGTGCCAGCAGTGGGGCGGGACAGATTCTTCCAGACTTC.

In DNA form, the CDR3 reads TGTGCCAGCAGCTTAGCAGGAGTGATGAACACTGAAGCTTTCTTT. Its protein is CASSLAGVMNTEAFF. The gene calls are TRBV7-8 and TRBJ1-1; D unresolved. V was clipped by 0 bases and J by 0 bases, with 8 bases between them. This CDR3 has 15 residues. CDR1 SGHVS and CDR2 FQNEAQ come from the germline V gene.

About this clone itself: Distinct nucleotide sequences in the sample also encode this CDR3. J is TRBJ2-5 and V is TRBV5-1; D not certain. The CDR3 is 12 residues long. Per the germline V gene, CDR1 is SGHRS and CDR2 is YFSETQ. Trimming pared 4 bases from V and 0 bases from J, leaving 4 bases between. The CDR3 coding sequence is TGCGCCAGCAGCGCCAACCAAGAGACCCAGTACTTC. Protein: CASSANQETQYF.

This clone was detected only once. The chain joins TRBV4-1 to TRBJ2-3; D might be TRBD2 (5 bases). V was pared by 3 bases and J by 0 bases, with 13 bases between. CDR3 size: 16 residues. From germline, CDR1 is MGHRA and CDR2 YSYEKL. CDR3 in DNA: TGCGCCAGCAGCCATCTAGCTAGCACTAGCACAGATACGCAGTATTTT. It yields the protein CASSHLASTSTDTQYF.

Points on this clone: Different DNA sequences within this sample yield the same CDR3. The CDR3 nucleotides are TGTGCCAGCAGTCCCACAGGGGGCACTGAAGCTTTCTTT. It is translated as CASSPTGGTEAFF. The chain recombines TRBV6-5 with TRBJ1-1; 8 nucleotides align to TRBD1. The V gene's germline CDR1 is MNHEY and CDR2 SVGAGI. The CDR3 runs 13 residues. V was pared by 5 bases and J by 4 bases, with 3 bases of the junction left unmatched.